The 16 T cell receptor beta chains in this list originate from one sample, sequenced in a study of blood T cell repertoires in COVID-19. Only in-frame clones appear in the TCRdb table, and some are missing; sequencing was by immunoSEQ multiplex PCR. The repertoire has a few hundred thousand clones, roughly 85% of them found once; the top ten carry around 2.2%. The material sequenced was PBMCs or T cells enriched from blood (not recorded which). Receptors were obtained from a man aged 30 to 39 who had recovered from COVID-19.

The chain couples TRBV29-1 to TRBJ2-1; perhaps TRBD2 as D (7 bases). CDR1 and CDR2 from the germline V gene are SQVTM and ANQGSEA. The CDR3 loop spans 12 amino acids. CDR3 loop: CTLGGRYNEQFF. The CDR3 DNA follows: TGCACCCTCGGGGGGCGGTACAATGAGCAGTTCTTC.

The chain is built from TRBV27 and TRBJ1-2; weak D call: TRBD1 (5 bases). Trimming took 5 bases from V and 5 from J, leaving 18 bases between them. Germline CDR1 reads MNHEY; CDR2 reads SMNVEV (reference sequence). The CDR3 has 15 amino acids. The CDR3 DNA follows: TGTGCCAGCAGTCTGACAGCCAGAAAGGAATATGGCTACACCTTC. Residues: CASSLTARKEYGYTF.

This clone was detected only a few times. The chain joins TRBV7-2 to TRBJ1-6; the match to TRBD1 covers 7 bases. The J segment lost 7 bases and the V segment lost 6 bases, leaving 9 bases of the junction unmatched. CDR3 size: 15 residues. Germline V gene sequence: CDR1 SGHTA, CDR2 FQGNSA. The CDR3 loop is CASSKQGVGNSPLHF. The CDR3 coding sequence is TGTGCCAGCAGTAAGCAGGGGGTAGGGAATTCACCCCTCCACTTT.

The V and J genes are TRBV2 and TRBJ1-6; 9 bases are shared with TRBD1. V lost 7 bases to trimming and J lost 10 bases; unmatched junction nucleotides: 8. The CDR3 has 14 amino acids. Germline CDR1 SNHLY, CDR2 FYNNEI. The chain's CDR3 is CASTLQGARSPLHF. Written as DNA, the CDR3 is TGTGCCAGCACCTTACAGGGGGCTCGATCACCCCTCCACTTT.

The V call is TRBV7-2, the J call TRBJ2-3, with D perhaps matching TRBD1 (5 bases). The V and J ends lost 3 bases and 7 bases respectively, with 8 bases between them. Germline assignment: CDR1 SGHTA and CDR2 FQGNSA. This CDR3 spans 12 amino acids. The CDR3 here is CASSFNRYTQYF. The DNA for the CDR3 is TGTGCCAGCAGCTTCAACAGGTATACGCAGTATTTT.

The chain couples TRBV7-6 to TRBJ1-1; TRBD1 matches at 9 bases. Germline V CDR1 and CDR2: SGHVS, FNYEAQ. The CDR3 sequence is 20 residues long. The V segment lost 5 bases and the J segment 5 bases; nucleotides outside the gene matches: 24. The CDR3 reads CASSQYPGQGRSLLLTEAFF. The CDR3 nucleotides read TGTGCCAGCAGCCAATACCCGGGACAGGGTAGGAGTTTGTTATTAACTGAAGCTTTCTTT.

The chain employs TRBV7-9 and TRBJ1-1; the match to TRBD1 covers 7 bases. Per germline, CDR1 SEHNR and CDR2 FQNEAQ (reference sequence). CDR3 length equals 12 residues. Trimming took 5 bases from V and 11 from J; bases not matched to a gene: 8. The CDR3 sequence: CASSERGRRAFF. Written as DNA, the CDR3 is TGTGCCAGCAGCGAGAGGGGGCGCAGGGCTTTCTTT.

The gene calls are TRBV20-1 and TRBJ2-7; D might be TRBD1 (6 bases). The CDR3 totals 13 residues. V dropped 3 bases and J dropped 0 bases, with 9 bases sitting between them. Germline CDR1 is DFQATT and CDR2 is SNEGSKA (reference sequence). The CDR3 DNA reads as TGCAGTGCTAGTATCAGGGGCTCCTACGAGCAGTACTTC. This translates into CSASIRGSYEQYF.

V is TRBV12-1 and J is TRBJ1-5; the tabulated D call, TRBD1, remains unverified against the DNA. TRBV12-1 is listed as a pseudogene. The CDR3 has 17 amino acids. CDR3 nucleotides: TGTGCCAGCAGCCCCCACAGGGGAAGGAAGGGGATGAAGCCCCAGCATTTT. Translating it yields CASSPHRGRKGMKPQHF.

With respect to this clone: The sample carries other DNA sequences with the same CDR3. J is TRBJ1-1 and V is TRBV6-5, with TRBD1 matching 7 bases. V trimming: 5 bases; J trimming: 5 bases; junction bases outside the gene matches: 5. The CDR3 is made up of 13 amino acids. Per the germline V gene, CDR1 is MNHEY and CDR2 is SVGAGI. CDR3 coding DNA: TGTGCCAGCAGTCCAGGGGGTCGGACTGAAGCTTTCTTT. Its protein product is CASSPGGRTEAFF.

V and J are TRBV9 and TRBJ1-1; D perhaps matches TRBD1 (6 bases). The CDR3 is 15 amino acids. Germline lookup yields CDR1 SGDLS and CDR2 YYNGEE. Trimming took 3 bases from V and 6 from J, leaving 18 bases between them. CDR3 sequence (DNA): TGTGCCAGCAGCGGAGGCAGGGGAGGGGTCGCTGAAGCTTTCTTT. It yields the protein CASSGGRGGVAEAFF. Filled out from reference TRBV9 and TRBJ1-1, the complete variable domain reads DSGVTQTPKHLITATGQRVTLRCSPRSGDLSVYWYQQSLDQGLQFLIQYYNGEERAKGNILERFSAQQFPDLHSELNLSSLELGDSALYFCASSGGRGGVAEAFFGQGTRLTVV.

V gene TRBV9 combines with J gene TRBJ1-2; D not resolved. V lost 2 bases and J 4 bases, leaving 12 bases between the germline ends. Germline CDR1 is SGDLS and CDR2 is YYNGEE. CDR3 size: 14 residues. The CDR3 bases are TGTGCCAGCAGCGTGCTTTGGTACACCTATGGCTACACCTTC. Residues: CASSVLWYTYGYTF.

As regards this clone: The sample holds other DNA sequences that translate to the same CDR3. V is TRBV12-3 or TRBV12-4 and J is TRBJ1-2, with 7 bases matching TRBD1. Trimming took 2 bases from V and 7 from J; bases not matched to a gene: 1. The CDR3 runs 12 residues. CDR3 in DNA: TGTGCCAGCAGTTTAACAGGGGTTGGCTACACCTTC. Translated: CASSLTGVGYTF.

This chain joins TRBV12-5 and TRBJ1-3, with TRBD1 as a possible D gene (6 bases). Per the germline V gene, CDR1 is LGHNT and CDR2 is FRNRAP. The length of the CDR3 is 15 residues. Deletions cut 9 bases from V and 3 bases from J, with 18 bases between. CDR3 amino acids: CASGDPQGSGNTIYF. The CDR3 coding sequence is TGTGCTAGCGGGGACCCCCAGGGGAGTGGAAACACCATATATTTT.

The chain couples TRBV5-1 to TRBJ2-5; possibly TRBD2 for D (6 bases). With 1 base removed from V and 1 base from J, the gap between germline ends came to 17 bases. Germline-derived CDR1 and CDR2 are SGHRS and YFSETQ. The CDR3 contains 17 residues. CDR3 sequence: CASSLRAGRFPQETQYF. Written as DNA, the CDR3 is TGCGCCAGCAGCTTGAGGGCGGGGAGGTTTCCCCAAGAGACCCAGTACTTC.

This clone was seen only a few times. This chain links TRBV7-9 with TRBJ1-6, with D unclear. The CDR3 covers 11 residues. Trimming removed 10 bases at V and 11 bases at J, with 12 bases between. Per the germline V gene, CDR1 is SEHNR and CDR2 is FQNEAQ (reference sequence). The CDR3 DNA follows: TGTGCCATAGACGTACTAACACCCCTCCACTTT. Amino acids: CAIDVLTPLHF.